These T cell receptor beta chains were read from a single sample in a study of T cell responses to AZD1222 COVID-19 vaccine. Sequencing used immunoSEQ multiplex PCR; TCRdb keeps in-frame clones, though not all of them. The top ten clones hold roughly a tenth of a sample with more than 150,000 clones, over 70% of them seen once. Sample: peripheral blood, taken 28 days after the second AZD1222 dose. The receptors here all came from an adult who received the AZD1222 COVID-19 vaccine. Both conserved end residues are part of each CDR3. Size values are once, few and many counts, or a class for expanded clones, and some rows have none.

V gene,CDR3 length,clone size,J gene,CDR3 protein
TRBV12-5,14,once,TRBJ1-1,CASGLGHMNTEAFF
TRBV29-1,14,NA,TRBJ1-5,CSVGLGGADQPQHF
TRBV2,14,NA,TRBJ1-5,CASSPGQVNQPQHF
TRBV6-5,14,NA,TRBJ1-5,CASRLRDSNQPQHF
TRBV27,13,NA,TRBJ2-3,CASSSGGRNTQYF
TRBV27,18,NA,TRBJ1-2,CASSLYWGGGQAVYGYTF
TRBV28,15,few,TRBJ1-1,CASNPFTGGLVNAFF
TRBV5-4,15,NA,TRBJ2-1,CASSFKSGSFDEQFF
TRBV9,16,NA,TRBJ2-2,CASSVLTRGNTGELFF
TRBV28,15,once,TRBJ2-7,CASSFDQGGSYEQYF
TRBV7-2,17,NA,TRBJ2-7,CASSFIGSRSRRGEQYF
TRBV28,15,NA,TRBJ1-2,CASSFRRGVNYGYTF
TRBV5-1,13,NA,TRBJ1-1,CASSLVPNTEAFF
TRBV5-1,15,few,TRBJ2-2,CASSTLASNTGELFF
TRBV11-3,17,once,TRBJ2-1,CASSRRASGQDYNEQFF
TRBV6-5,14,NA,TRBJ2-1,CASKRLAPQNEQFF
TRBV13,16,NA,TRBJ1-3,CASSLSDGNSGNTIYF
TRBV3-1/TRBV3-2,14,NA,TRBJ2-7,CASRGDPLTYEQYF
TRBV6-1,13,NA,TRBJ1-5,CASSHGTHQPQHF
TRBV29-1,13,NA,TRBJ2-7,CSVEGQGHYEQYF
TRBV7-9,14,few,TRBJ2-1,CASSPGSHSNEQFF
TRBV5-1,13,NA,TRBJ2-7,CASSRGQTYEQYF
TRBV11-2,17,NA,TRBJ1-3,CASSLIGTGVSGNTIYF
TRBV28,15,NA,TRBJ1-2,CASRHYGTGGFGYTF
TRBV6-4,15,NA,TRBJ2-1,CASRRGGEAYNEQFF
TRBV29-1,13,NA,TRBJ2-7,CSVLLNSGYEQYF